This TCR beta chain derives from a study of technical replicates of blood from a handful of donors. Sequencing used immunoSEQ multiplex PCR; TCRdb keeps in-frame clones, though not all of them. The sample holds about 71,000 clones, roughly 90% seen once. This sequence originates from a human donor in good health. Some clones in this sample may be carry-over from other donors' samples. The specimen was PBMCs.

CDR3 in amino acids: CASSPTGLETQYF. DNA of the CDR3: TGTGCCAGCAGTCCGACAGGGTTGGAGACCCAGTACTTC. The V gene is TRBV5-5, the J gene TRBJ2-5; TRBD1 matches at 7 bases. The germline V gene has CDR1 SGHKS and CDR2 YYEKEE (reference sequence). V lost 5 bases, J lost 5 bases, and 6 bases stayed unmatched. The CDR3 is 13 amino acids.